The clone carrying this TCR beta chain was recorded only once. Its target is not known. A quantity of roughly 0.5 to 1 ug RNA underwent reverse transcription using random hexamers. Amplification of TCR beta CDR3 by immunoSEQ multiplex PCR spanned 54 Vbeta and 13 Jbeta. TCRdb processed the immunoSEQ multiplex PCR reads anew with MiXCR; each CDR3 protein has one entry. The table records some 240,000 distinct CDR3 sequences, roughly 95% of them present only once. The sample originates from a study of CD8 T cells in Susac syndrome. Across the whole study: Roughly 8 of the sequenced Susac syndrome patients were in remission, and about six had active disease. Study results and limitations: Susac syndrome CD4+ T cell repertoires showed no clonal expansion.

From blood CD8+ and CD4+ T cells, the TCR beta chain was sequenced. V gave up 1 base and J gave up 3 bases; unmatched junction bases: 5. The CDR3 covers 16 residues. Germline V gene sequence: CDR1 MGHRA, CDR2 YSYEKL. The V gene is TRBV4-1, the J gene TRBJ2-7; 11 nucleotides agree with TRBD1. Sequenced: CD4+ T cells from PBMCs. The TCR sequence derives from a human donor with Susac syndrome. CDR3 bases: TGCGCCAGCAGCCAAGTCCCGGGACAGGGGGGCTACGAGCAGTACTTC. This translates into CASSQVPGQGGYEQYF.